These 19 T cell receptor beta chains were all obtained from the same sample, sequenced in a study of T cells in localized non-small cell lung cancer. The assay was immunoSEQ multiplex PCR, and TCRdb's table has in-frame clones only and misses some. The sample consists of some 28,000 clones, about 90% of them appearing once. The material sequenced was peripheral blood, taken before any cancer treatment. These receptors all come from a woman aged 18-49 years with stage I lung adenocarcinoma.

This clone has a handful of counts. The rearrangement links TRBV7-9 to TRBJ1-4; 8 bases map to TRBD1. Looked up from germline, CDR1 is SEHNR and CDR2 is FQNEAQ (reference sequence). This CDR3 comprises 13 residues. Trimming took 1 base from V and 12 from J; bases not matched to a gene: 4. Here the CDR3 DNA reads TGTGCCAGCAGCTTAGATGGGACAGGCCAACTGTTTTTT. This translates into CASSLDGTGQLFF.

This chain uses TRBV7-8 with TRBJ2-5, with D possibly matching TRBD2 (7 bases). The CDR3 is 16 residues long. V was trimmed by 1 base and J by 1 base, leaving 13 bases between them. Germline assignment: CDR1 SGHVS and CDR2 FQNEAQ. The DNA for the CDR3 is TGTGCCAGCAGCTTAGGAGGGGGGGTGCTCCAAGAGACCCAGTACTTC. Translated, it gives CASSLGGGVLQETQYF. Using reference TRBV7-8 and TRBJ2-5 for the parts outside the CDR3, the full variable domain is GAGVSQSPRYKVAKRGQDVALRCDPISGHVSLFWYQQALGQGPEFLTYFQNEAQLDKSGLPSDRFFAERPEGSVSTLKIQRTQQEDSAVYLCASSLGGGVLQETQYFGPGTRLLVL.

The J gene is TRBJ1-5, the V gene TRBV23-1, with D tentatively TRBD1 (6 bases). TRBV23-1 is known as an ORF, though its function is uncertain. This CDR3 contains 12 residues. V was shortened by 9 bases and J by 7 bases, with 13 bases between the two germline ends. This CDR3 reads CARGRGIQPQHF. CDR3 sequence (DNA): TGCGCCAGGGGGAGGGGGATCCAGCCCCAGCATTTT.

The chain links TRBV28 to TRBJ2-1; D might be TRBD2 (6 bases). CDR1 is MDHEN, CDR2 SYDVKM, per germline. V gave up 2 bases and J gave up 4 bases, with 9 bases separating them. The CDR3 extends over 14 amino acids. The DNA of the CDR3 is TGTGCCAGCAGTTTACGGGAGTGGTACAATGAGCAGTTCTTC. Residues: CASSLREWYNEQFF.

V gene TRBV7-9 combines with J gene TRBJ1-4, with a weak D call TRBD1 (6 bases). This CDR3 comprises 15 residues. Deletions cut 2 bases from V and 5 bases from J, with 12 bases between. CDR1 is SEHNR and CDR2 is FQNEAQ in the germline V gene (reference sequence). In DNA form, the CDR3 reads TGTGCCAGCAGCTTACAGGGGCAGGGAAATGAAAAACTGTTTTTT. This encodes CASSLQGQGNEKLFF.

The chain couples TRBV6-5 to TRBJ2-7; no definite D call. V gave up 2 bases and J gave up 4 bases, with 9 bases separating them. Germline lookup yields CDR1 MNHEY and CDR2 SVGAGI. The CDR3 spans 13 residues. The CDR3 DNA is TGTGCCAGCAGTTACGCTCGGAGATACGAGCAGTACTTC. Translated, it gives CASSYARRYEQYF.

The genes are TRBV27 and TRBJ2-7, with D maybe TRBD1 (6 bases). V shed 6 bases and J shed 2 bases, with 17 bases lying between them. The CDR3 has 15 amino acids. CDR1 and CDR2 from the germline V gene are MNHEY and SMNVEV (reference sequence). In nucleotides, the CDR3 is TGTGCCAGCAGCGAAACAGGGATAGCCCCCTACGAGCAGTACTTC. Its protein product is CASSETGIAPYEQYF.

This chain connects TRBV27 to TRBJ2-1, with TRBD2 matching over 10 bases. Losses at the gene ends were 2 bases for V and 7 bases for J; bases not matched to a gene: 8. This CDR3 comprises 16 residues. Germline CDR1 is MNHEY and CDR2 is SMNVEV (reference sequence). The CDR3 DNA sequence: TGTGCCAGCAGTTTAGGCGGGACTAGCGTAAGAAATGAGCAGTTCTTC. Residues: CASSLGGTSVRNEQFF.

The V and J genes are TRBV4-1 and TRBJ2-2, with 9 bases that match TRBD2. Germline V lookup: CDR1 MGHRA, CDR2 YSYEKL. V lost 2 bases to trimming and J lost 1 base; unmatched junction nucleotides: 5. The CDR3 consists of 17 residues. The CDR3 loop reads CASSQLLTSGNTGELFF. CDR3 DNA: TGCGCCAGCAGCCAACTCCTGACTAGCGGGAACACCGGGGAGCTGTTTTTT.

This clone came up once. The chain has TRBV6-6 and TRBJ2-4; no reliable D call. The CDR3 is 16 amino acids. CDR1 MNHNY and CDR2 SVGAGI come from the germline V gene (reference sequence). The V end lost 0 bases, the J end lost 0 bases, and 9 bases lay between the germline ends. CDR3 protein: CASSYSNTIAKNIQYF. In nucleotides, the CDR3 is TGTGCCAGCAGTTACTCGAACACCATAGCCAAAAACATTCAGTACTTC.

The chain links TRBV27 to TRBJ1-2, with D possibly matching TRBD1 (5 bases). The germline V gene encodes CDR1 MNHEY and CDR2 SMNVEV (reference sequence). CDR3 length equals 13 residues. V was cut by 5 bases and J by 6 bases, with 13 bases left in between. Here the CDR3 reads CASSNTGLDGYTF. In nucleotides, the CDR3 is TGTGCCAGCAGTAACACGGGACTGGATGGCTACACCTTC.

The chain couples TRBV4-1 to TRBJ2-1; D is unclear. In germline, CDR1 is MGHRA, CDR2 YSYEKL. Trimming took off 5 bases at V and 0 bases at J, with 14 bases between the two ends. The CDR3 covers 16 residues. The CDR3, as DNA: TGCGCCAGCAGCTCTTATGCCTATCTCTCCTACAATGAGCAGTTCTTC. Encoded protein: CASSSYAYLSYNEQFF.

CDR3 coding DNA: TGTGCCAGCAGCCAACCGGGCAGGGGGCGCTGGGAGACCCAGTACTTC. It specifies CASSQPGRGRWETQYF. The chain recombines TRBV7-9 with TRBJ2-5; 8 bases agree with TRBD1. Germline values: CDR1 SEHNR, CDR2 FQNEAQ (reference sequence). Trimming removed 5 bases from V and 5 bases from J; junction bases left unmatched: 13. The CDR3 is 16 amino acids.

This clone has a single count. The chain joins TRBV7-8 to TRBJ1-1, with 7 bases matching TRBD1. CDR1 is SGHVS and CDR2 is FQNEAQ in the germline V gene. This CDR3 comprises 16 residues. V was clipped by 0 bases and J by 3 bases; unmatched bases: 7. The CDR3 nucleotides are TGTGCCAGCAGCTTAGCGATGGAGGGGGCAGACACTGAAGCTTTCTTT. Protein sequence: CASSLAMEGADTEAFF. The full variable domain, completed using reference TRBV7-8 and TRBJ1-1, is GAGVSQSPRYKVAKRGQDVALRCDPISGHVSLFWYQQALGQGPEFLTYFQNEAQLDKSGLPSDRFFAERPEGSVSTLKIQRTQQEDSAVYLCASSLAMEGADTEAFFGQGTRLTVV.

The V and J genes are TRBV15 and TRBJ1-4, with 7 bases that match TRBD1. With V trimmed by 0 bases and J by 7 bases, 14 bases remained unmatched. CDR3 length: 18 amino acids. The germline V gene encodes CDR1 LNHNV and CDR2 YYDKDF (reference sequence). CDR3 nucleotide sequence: TGTGCCACCAGCAGAGATATCCCCCGGGACAGTGAATTTGAAAAACTGTTTTTT. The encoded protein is CATSRDIPRDSEFEKLFF. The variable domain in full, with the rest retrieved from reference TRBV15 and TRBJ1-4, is DAMVIQNPRYQVTQFGKPVTLSCSQTLNHNVMYWYQQKSSQAPKLLFHYYDKDFNNEADTPDNFQSRRPNTSFCFLDIRSPGLGDTAMYLCATSRDIPRDSEFEKLFFGSGTQLSVL.

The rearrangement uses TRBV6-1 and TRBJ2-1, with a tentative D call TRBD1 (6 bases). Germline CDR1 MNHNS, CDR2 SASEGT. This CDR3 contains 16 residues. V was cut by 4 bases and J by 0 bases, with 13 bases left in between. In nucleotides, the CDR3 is TGTGCCAGCAGTGCCCTTCGGACAGCCTCCTACAATGAGCAGTTCTTC. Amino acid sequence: CASSALRTASYNEQFF.

The CDR3 region has the DNA TGTGCCAGCAGGGGACAGGGGACCTATGGCTACACCTTC. As protein: CASRGQGTYGYTF. This chain joins TRBV6-6 and TRBJ1-2; 10 bases fit TRBD1. CDR3 length: 13 residues. Germline values: CDR1 MNHNY, CDR2 SVGAGI (reference sequence). V shed 6 bases, J shed 4 bases, and the junction held 2 bases outside the gene matches.

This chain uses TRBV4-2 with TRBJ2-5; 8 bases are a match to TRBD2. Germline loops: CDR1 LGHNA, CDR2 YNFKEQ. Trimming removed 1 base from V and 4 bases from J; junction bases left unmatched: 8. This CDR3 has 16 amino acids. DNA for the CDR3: TGTGCCAGCAGCCAAGGGGACGGGGGGGCAAGAGAGACCCAGTACTTC. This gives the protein CASSQGDGGARETQYF.

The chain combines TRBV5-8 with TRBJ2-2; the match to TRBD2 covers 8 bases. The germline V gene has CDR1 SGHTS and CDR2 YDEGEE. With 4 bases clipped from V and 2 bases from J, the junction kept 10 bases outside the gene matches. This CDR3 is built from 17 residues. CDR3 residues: CASSAFRLATNTGELFF. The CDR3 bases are TGTGCCAGCAGCGCTTTCCGACTAGCGACCAACACCGGGGAGCTGTTTTTT.